This T cell receptor (beta chain) was recorded in a study of shared T cell receptors in the human thymus. TCRdb keeps only in-frame clones here, not all; method: immunoSEQ multiplex PCR. Of hundreds of thousands of clones listed, around 87% are singletons. CDR1 is SGHRS and CDR2 is YFSETQ in the germline V gene. The CDR3 length is 14 residues. V was pared by 4 bases and J by 9 bases, with 11 bases of the junction left unmatched. The same sample was also studied in work on human thymus T cells. Per that study: Having surgery to correct congenital heart defects, healthy Finnish infants acted as the donors. Thymus pieces cut out during corrective heart surgery were the tissue that was used.

The TCR sequence derives from a boy under three years old with a congenital heart defect. The V call is TRBV5-1, the J call TRBJ2-3; the match to TRBD2 covers 7 bases. The source material was thymocytes. The DNA of the CDR3 is TGCGCCAGCAGCCCCGGGACTACCATAGGGACGCAGTATTTT. It is translated as CASSPGTTIGTQYF. Together with reference TRBV5-1 and TRBJ2-3, the CDR3 gives the full variable domain: KAGVTQTPRYLIKTRGQQVTLSCSPISGHRSVSWYQQTPGQGLQFLFEYFSETQRNKGNFPGRFSGRQFSNSRSEMNVSTLELGDSALYLCASSPGTTIGTQYFGPGTRLTVL.